Listed below are T cell receptor beta chains from one sample, sequenced in a study of blood T cell repertoires in COVID-19. The method was immunoSEQ multiplex PCR; TCRdb's version includes in-frame clones alone and lacks a portion of them. Seen here are about 170,000 clones, roughly 90% observed once, and the top ten hold 4.5% to 5%. Input material: peripheral blood. The source of these receptors is a man aged 25-45 years with COVID-19, enrolled during active disease. Each CDR3 is given with its conserved first and last residue.

v_call	j_call	cdr3_aa
TRBV4-1	TRBJ1-3	CASSQDPIVNTIYF
TRBV27	TRBJ2-1	CASSWGGGTNEQFF
TRBV18	TRBJ2-6	CASSAGQGASSGANVLTF
TRBV9	TRBJ1-2	CASSVGAQGAWGYTF
TRBV5-1	TRBJ1-5	CASSLTGLDQPQHF
TRBV9	TRBJ1-4	CASSVDSEKLFF
TRBV27	TRBJ2-1	CASTRPGLAGAYEQFF
TRBV5-6	TRBJ1-2	CASSLTDRVNYGYTF
TRBV9	TRBJ2-3	CASSLRTSGGTDTQYF
TRBV7-2	TRBJ2-3	CASSLGTGIPTDTQYF
TRBV11-2	TRBJ2-7	CASSLDRASYEQYF
TRBV9	TRBJ2-7	CASSPPTGFEQYF
TRBV18	TRBJ2-7	CASSPDLISYNEQYF
TRBV9	TRBJ2-1	CASSVDRQTSDSYNEQFF
TRBV27	TRBJ2-5	CASSLGAGGWQETQYF
TRBV9	TRBJ1-1	CASGEGRGDTEAFF
TRBV18	TRBJ1-2	CASSPEHYTNYGYTF
TRBV2	TRBJ1-1	CASAGTGVTEAFF
TRBV18	TRBJ1-2	CASSPGTGGVYGYTF
TRBV7-6	TRBJ2-5	CASSLTGGSTVRETQYF
TRBV7-2	TRBJ1-5	CASSLASGGGNQPQHF
TRBV7-8	TRBJ2-1	CASSLDTNSYNEQFF
TRBV7-2	TRBJ1-2	CASSVGSGYGYTF
TRBV5-1	TRBJ2-7	CASSSNTGTGLIEQYF
TRBV5-6	TRBJ2-7	CASSLNRAYEQYF
TRBV20-1	TRBJ2-5	CSADSKETQYF
TRBV29-1	TRBJ2-7	CSVEKGQGGSYEQYF
TRBV18	TRBJ1-2	CASSNNPRQGDGYTF
TRBV9	TRBJ2-1	CASSGSGTGAYNEQFF
TRBV18	TRBJ1-5	CASSPEIDRAQPQHF
TRBV3-1/TRBV3-2	TRBJ2-2	CASSQRPGRNTGELFF
TRBV5-1	TRBJ1-1	CASSWGQPNTEAFF
TRBV5-1	TRBJ2-3	CASSSTTSGEDTQYF
TRBV7-6	TRBJ2-6	CASSLVVGPRGSGANVLTF
TRBV28	TRBJ2-5	CASSSPGGEGETQYF
TRBV18	TRBJ2-5	CASSATGVQETQYF
TRBV7-3	TRBJ1-1	CASSPVGNTEAFF
TRBV19	TRBJ1-6	CASRSLQGGNSPLHF
TRBV9	TRBJ2-2	CASSPRVAGARVPGELFF
TRBV14	TRBJ2-2	CASSADRRNTGELFF
TRBV28	TRBJ2-3	CASSSEGQEDPDTQYF
TRBV6-6	TRBJ2-1	CASTPPTPRGDNEQFF
TRBV4-2	TRBJ2-1	CASSQKDRGSYNEQFF
TRBV30	TRBJ2-2	CAWNGLAGGNTGELFF
TRBV7-8	TRBJ2-5	CASSFPRGQAQETQYF
TRBV4-1	TRBJ1-6	CASSQGGNDRSPLHF
TRBV5-1	TRBJ1-1	CASSLEGAATEAFF
TRBV7-9	TRBJ1-2	CASSGTGIGLYGYTF